Listed below are T cell receptor beta chains from one sample, sequenced in a study of T cell responses to AZD1222 COVID-19 vaccine. This table comes from immunoSEQ multiplex PCR, and its TCRdb copy is limited to in-frame clones, with some not included. The sample lists roughly 150,000 clones, roughly 92% occurring once. The specimen was peripheral blood, collected on day 0 of AZD1222 vaccination. These receptors all come from an adult in good health. CDR3s include the opening cysteine and the closing phenylalanine or tryptophan. D genes are given only for firm matches. The size of a clone is reported for some rows only, either as once, few or many, or as a class for expanded clones.

d_gene,abundance,j_gene,v_gene,CDR3aa,CDR3nt
.,.,TRBJ2-7,TRBV5-6,CASSLEWGTYEQYF,TGTGCCAGCAGCTTGGAGTGGGGCACCTACGAGCAGTACTTC
.,once,TRBJ1-5,TRBV30,CAWSVSVAQPQHF,TGTGCCTGGAGTGTGAGTGTCGCTCAGCCCCAGCATTTT
.,once,TRBJ1-4,TRBV11-1,CASSSTGKTNEKLFF,TGTGCCAGCAGCTCGACGGGCAAAACTAATGAAAAACTGTTTTTT
.,.,TRBJ2-3,TRBV7-8,CASSLTADTQYF,TGTGCCAGCAGCTTAACGGCAGATACGCAGTATTTT
.,.,TRBJ1-6,TRBV13,CASSRRGVNSPLHF,TGTGCCAGCAGTCGTAGGGGGGTGAATTCACCCCTCCACTTT
TRBD1,once,TRBJ1-2,TRBV9,CASSVAGQGIVGGYTF,TGTGCCAGCAGCGTAGCCGGACAGGGGATCGTGGGTGGCTACACCTTC
.,once,TRBJ2-3,TRBV7-8,CASSLGARTQYF,TGTGCCAGCAGCTTGGGGGCTCGTACGCAGTATTTT
.,.,TRBJ2-5,TRBV30,CAWSRAVQETQYF,TGTGCCTGGAGTCGGGCAGTCCAAGAGACCCAGTACTTC
TRBD2,.,TRBJ2-1,TRBV19,CASSIKTSGAYNEQFF,TGTGCCAGTAGTATCAAAACTAGCGGAGCCTACAATGAGCAGTTCTTC
.,.,TRBJ1-2,TRBV28,CASSFTYEEVNYGYTF,TGTGCCAGCAGTTTCACTTACGAGGAGGTAAACTATGGCTACACCTTC
.,.,TRBJ2-7,TRBV18,CASSPPGPYEQYF,TGTGCCAGCTCACCACCCGGGCCCTACGAGCAGTACTTC
TRBD2,.,TRBJ2-5,TRBV19,CASSHSGSTQETQYF,TGTGCCAGTAGTCATAGCGGGAGCACCCAAGAGACCCAGTACTTC
.,.,TRBJ2-1,TRBV19,CASSIERGRTSGEQFF,TGTGCCAGTAGTATAGAACGAGGGAGGACAAGCGGTGAGCAGTTCTTC
TRBD2,.,TRBJ2-1,TRBV7-2,CASSSRASGSNEQFF,TGTGCCAGCAGCTCCCGGGCTAGCGGGAGTAATGAGCAGTTCTTC
.,.,TRBJ1-2,TRBV12-3/TRBV12-4,CASSLTDLHGYTF,TGTGCCAGCAGCCTGACAGATCTCCATGGCTACACCTTC
TRBD2,.,TRBJ2-2,TRBV18,CASSPRTSKNTGELFF,TGTGCCAGCTCACCACGGACTAGCAAGAACACCGGGGAGCTGTTTTTT
.,.,TRBJ2-1,TRBV19,CASTPSGVTGNEQFF,TGTGCCAGTACCCCTAGCGGAGTTACAGGGAATGAGCAGTTCTTC
.,.,TRBJ1-1,TRBV29-1,CSVSGSKGAFF,TGCAGCGTCTCCGGGAGTAAGGGAGCTTTCTTT
TRBD2,once,TRBJ2-1,TRBV4-2,CASSQDGLSGRGYNEQFF,TGTGCCAGCAGCCAAGATGGATTGAGCGGGAGGGGCTACAATGAGCAGTTCTTC
TRBD1,.,TRBJ2-1,TRBV5-1,CASSLELGQGYNEQFF,TGCGCCAGCAGCTTGGAATTGGGACAGGGTTACAATGAGCAGTTCTTC
.,.,TRBJ2-5,TRBV28,CASSPSGGAIGTQYF,TGTGCCAGCAGCCCTAGTGGGGGGGCGATAGGGACCCAGTACTTC
TRBD2,.,TRBJ2-7,TRBV2,CASRERTSGSHEQYF,TGTGCCAGCAGGGAAAGGACTAGCGGGAGTCACGAGCAGTACTTC
.,once,TRBJ2-1,TRBV5-4,CASSLSRDEQFF,TGTGCCAGCAGCTTGTCCAGGGATGAGCAGTTCTTC
.,.,TRBJ2-5,TRBV27,CASRRQETQYF,TGTGCCAGCAGGCGGCAAGAGACCCAGTACTTC
.,few,TRBJ1-4,TRBV18,CASSLSTYEKLFF,TGTGCCAGCTCCCTGTCGACCTATGAAAAACTGTTTTTT
.,.,TRBJ2-3,TRBV5-1,CASSLSPEGGGTQYF,TGCGCCAGCAGCTTGTCCCCGGAGGGGGGAGGTACGCAGTATTTT
.,.,TRBJ2-1,TRBV15,CATSSYSSYNEQFF,TGTGCCACCAGCAGCTACAGCTCCTACAATGAGCAGTTCTTC
.,.,TRBJ2-1,TRBV4-2,CASSPRSYNEQFF,TGTGCCAGCAGCCCTCGGTCCTACAATGAGCAGTTCTTC
TRBD1,.,TRBJ2-5,TRBV19,CASSMVRDRGTETQYF,TGTGCCAGTAGTATGGTTCGGGACAGGGGAACGGAGACCCAGTACTTC
.,.,TRBJ2-5,TRBV6-5,CASSLTTTTQETQYF,TGTGCCAGCTCCTTGACAACAACTACCCAAGAGACCCAGTACTTC
TRBD1,.,TRBJ1-4,TRBV6-5,CASSYGTESEKLFF,TGTGCCAGCAGTTACGGGACAGAGAGTGAAAAACTGTTTTTT
.,.,TRBJ2-2,TRBV9,CASSLTGGMNTGELFF,TGTGCCAGCAGCCTAACCGGGGGAATGAACACCGGGGAGCTGTTTTTT
.,.,TRBJ1-2,TRBV28,CASSLDGAGQGYTF,TGTGCCAGCAGTTTAGACGGGGCAGGGCAGGGCTACACCTTC
TRBD1,.,TRBJ2-1,TRBV29-1,CSVRQGIGEQFF,TGCAGCGTGAGACAGGGGATCGGGGAGCAGTTCTTC
.,.,TRBJ1-1,TRBV7-9,CASSSQANTEAFF,TGTGCCAGCAGCTCACAGGCGAACACTGAAGCTTTCTTT
.,once,TRBJ2-5,TRBV2,CASSEWQETQYF,TGTGCCAGCAGTGAATGGCAAGAGACCCAGTACTTC
.,.,TRBJ1-1,TRBV28,CASSSGQIEAFF,TGTGCCAGCAGTTCTGGACAGATTGAAGCTTTCTTT
.,.,TRBJ1-3,TRBV9,CASSVAPSPGNTIYF,TGTGCCAGCAGCGTAGCCCCCAGTCCTGGAAACACCATATATTTT
.,.,TRBJ1-5,TRBV28,CASTPHSGGLDNQPQHF,TGTGCCAGCACCCCCCACTCGGGGGGCCTTGACAATCAGCCCCAGCATTTT
.,once,TRBJ2-1,TRBV5-1,CASNRRSATNNEQFF,TGCGCCAGCAACAGGCGTAGCGCCACGAACAATGAGCAGTTCTTC
.,.,TRBJ1-1,TRBV5-6,CASSPSTGTEAFF,TGTGCCAGCAGTCCCTCCACCGGGACAGAAGCTTTCTTT
TRBD1,.,TRBJ1-6,TRBV12-3/TRBV12-4,CASSRNRGAPLHF,TGTGCCAGCAGCCGGAACAGGGGTGCACCCCTCCACTTT
TRBD1,.,TRBJ1-1,TRBV10-3,CAISSDRGNTEAFF,TGTGCCATCAGTTCAGACAGGGGGAACACTGAAGCTTTCTTT
.,.,TRBJ2-3,TRBV24-1,CATSVGDTQYF,TGTGCCACCAGTGTGGGAGATACGCAGTATTTT
.,.,TRBJ1-1,TRBV3-1/TRBV3-2,CASSQDSEGFGEAFF,TGTGCCAGCAGCCAAGACTCTGAAGGGTTCGGTGAAGCTTTCTTT
TRBD1,once,TRBJ1-1,TRBV25-1,CASSDWTGGTEAFF,TGTGCCAGCAGTGATTGGACAGGGGGCACTGAAGCTTTCTTT
.,.,TRBJ2-1,TRBV27,CASSLSLNNEQFF,TGTGCCAGCAGTTTATCCTTGAATAATGAGCAGTTCTTC
.,.,TRBJ1-2,TRBV6-2/TRBV6-3,CASSRHRTSNYGYTF,TGTGCCAGCAGCCGCCACAGGACTTCTAACTATGGCTACACCTTC
.,.,TRBJ2-7,TRBV19,CASSIRQGDYEQYF,TGTGCCAGTAGTATACGGCAGGGCGACTACGAGCAGTACTTC
.,.,TRBJ2-5,TRBV30,CAWSTPSGYQETQYF,TGTGCCTGGAGTACCCCCAGCGGGTACCAAGAGACCCAGTACTTC
TRBD1,.,TRBJ1-2,TRBV27,CASSTGQGNYGYTF,TGTGCCAGCAGTACGGGACAGGGGAACTATGGCTACACCTTC
.,.,TRBJ2-3,TRBV11-2,CASSRADWKDTQYF,TGTGCCAGCAGCCGAGCCGATTGGAAAGATACGCAGTATTTT